The 2 T cell receptor beta chains in this list originate from one sample, sequenced in a study of T cell repertoires in ileal Crohn's disease. Sequencing was performed with immunoSEQ multiplex PCR; in TCRdb, only in-frame clones are kept and a portion is missing. The sample records about 5,400 clones, about 81% being singletons. Indicated time point: inflamed ileum from the surgical specimen. The specimen was ileal tissue. These receptors were collected from an adult with Crohn's disease.

CDR3 protein: CASSLAWDRGPYGYTF. CDR3 bases: TGTGCCAGCAGCTTGGCATGGGACAGGGGGCCTTATGGCTACACCTTC. The genes are TRBV5-4 and TRBJ1-2, with 12 bases identical to TRBD1. The V gene end was trimmed by 0 bases and the J gene end by 5 bases; junction bases not matched to a gene: 5. The CDR3 is 16 residues long. Germline CDR1 reads SGHNT; CDR2 reads YYREEE (reference sequence). Full variable domain (outside the CDR3, taken from reference TRBV5-4 and TRBJ1-2): ETGVTQSPTHLIKTRGQQVTLRCSSQSGHNTVSWYQQALGQGPQFIFQYYREEENGRGNFPPRFSGLQFPNYSSELNVNALELDDSALYLCASSLAWDRGPYGYTFGSGTRLTVV.

The CDR3 reads CASSYWDGEQYF. The DNA of the CDR3 is TGTGCCAGCAGTTATTGGGATGGAGAGCAGTACTTC. The chain joins TRBV6-5 to TRBJ2-7; D uncertain. CDR1 is MNHEY and CDR2 is SVGAGI in the germline V gene. The CDR3 runs 12 residues. Trimming stripped 3 bases from V and 7 bases from J, with 10 bases between.